The entry below gives a single TCR beta chain sequence along with its context. The antigen remains undetermined. Assay used: immunoSEQ multiplex PCR; TCRdb lists only in-frame clones, some missing. The repertoire consists of approximately 30,000 clones, with 83% occurring once and the leading ten covering almost 1.5%. These data are taken from a study of vaccination effects on CD4 cells after COVID-19. Per the germline V gene, CDR1 is MNHEY and CDR2 is SVGAGI. V was shortened by 2 bases and J by 4 bases, with 10 bases between the two germline ends. CDR3 size: 14 residues. Expansion with viral peptide pools was applied to antigen-specific CD4+ T cells by the ViraFEST assay prior to sequencing. With 10 days of culture completed, CD4+ T cells were isolated. Either the mRNA-1273 or the BNT162b2 vaccine was given to participants as two doses. Cultivation was performed at a few million PBMC per well with 10 IU/ml IL-2 and roughly 9.9 ug/ml peptides added.

Sequences were derived from CD4+ T cells from PBMCs cultured with HCoV-NL63 spike peptides, sampled after COVID-19 vaccination. V and J are TRBV6-5 and TRBJ2-3, with a tentative D call TRBD2 (7 bases). The receptor's source is a human donor who received a COVID-19 vaccine. Some clones in this sample may be carry-over from other donors' samples. The CDR3 loop is CASSYRGAADTQYF. In DNA form, the CDR3 reads TGTGCCAGCAGTTACCGGGGGGCAGCAGATACGCAGTATTTT.